This T cell receptor (beta chain) appears in the sequencing data of a study of T cells after yellow fever vaccination (dated by TCRdb to about 2019). Study-wide context: Libraries from fractions with low cell numbers were prepared with the SMART-Seq v4 Ultra Low Input RNA kit. To follow T-cell clones before and after both primary and booster YFV17D yellow fever vaccination, bulk TCR alpha and beta repertoires underwent longitudinal sequencing. Two healthy male donors, one aged 18 to 30 and one aged 30 to 40 years, were included in the cohort. Blood was collected at multiple timepoints before and after primary and secondary immunization, and bulk PBMC replicates and cell subsets were isolated. Here is what the overall study found, with its caveats: A small fraction of clonotypes showed up in both the CD4 and CD8 compartments, probably as a result of convergent recombination. Computational filtering was required because FACS-sorted repertoires could contain abundant contaminating clonotypes from the bulk population. After the booster, most clones that had expanded after primary vaccination were detected again (nearly 97% of CD4 and 88% of CD8), suggesting broad maintenance of memory. Because the study included only two donors, the extent to which the findings can be generalized is limited. The secondary T-cell response was weaker than the primary response but faster, peaking on day 5 instead of day 15.

Relative to germline, V is 7 bases shorter and J is 0 bases shorter, with 9 bases between their ends. Including the terminal cysteine and phenylalanine, the CDR3 comprises 13 residues. The only DNA kept is the CDR3, 39 bases in frame from the first base. This clonotype has ten or more counts. The antigen this receptor binds is unknown. No base qualities exist here, and no much larger clone lies one base off it. The treatment or condition label of this sample denotes: live attenuated yellow fever vaccine strain. A standard Ficoll-Paque protocol was used to isolate PBMCs from peripheral blood. CD4 and CD8 T-cell fractions were isolated with Dynabeads CD4 and CD8 positive selection kits. RNA was extracted with TriZol from bulk PBMCs, CD4 and CD8 fractions, and dextramer-positive and dextramer-negative fractions. TCR cDNA was synthesized by 5'RACE template switching, which introduced a universal primer site and unique molecular identifiers. Priming of cDNA synthesis was performed from both the TCR alpha and TCR beta constant segments. Libraries were amplified in two PCR steps, with sample barcodes and sequencing adapters added in the second step. Sequencing of libraries was done on Illumina HiSeq 2500 (2x100 bp) or NovaSeq (2x150 bp). The study's own analysis went as follows. MIGEC handled demultiplexing of reads and collapsing into UMI consensus sequences, while MiXCR performed V(D)J alignment. Clonotypes responding to the vaccine were identified with edgeR on replicate PBMC samples, with the criteria of FDR below 0.01 and a log2 fold change above 5 up to day 15. Each bulk clonotype was labeled CD4 or CD8 based on which sequenced repertoire, CD4 or CD8, contained the clonotype at higher abundance. Using fastp trimming at Q25 and MiXCR clonotype assembly, TCRdb reanalyzed the public sequencing data and kept in-frame beta chains. Each entry merges the rows of one CDR3 protein and shows their most common DNA and genes. These V and J calls originate from TCRdb's pipeline instead of the authors' own analysis. This sample lists roughly 150,000 distinct CDR3 sequences; 6% to 7.5% were detected once. The ten largest clones capture around 2.3% of the sample.

This TCR was sampled from a man aged 18 to 29 who received the YFV17D yellow fever vaccine. The rearrangement combines TRBV12-3 or TRBV12-4 with TRBJ2-5; a confident D gene designation cannot be given. The sample in question was CD4+ T cells sorted from PBMCs, obtained roughly 5 days after the first yellow fever vaccination. CDR3 region: CASTWTDQETQYF. The DNA sequence is given as TGTGCCAGCACCTGGACGGACCAAGAGACCCAGTACTTC.